This T cell receptor (beta chain) was identified during a study of shared clonotypes between healthy human individuals. Regarding this clone: Antigen: not known.

Only in-frame clones appear in the TCRdb table, and some are missing; sequencing was by immunoSEQ multiplex PCR. The repertoire includes approximately 2.5 million clones, approximately 93% of them detected once, and around 0.37% sits in the top ten. Study-wide points: Enrolling few donors narrowed the genetic and exposure-history diversity that was represented. Clonotypes which were not shared had lower generation probabilities than clonotypes that all four donors shared. Among the subsets, naive ones generally showed larger estimated richness than memory ones.

The CDR3 runs to 14 residues. Losses at the gene ends were 4 bases for V and 10 bases for J; bases not matched to a gene: 11. Germline V gene lookup returns CDR1 SGHNT and CDR2 YYREEE (reference sequence). This sequence was found in a man between 18 and 35 years old in good health. Some clones in this sample may be carry-over from other donors' samples. The sequenced sample was naive CD4+ T cells from PBMCs. The subset here: CD45RA+ positively selected. The chain is built from TRBV5-4 and TRBJ1-3, with 7 bases lining up with TRBD1. CDR3 DNA: TGTGCCAGCAGCCCCCCGGGGGCAGGGGGGACCATATATTTT. This codes for CASSPPGAGGTIYF.